This T cell receptor beta chain was identified in a study of cytomegalovirus exposure and HLA in healthy donors. PCR involved 60 Vbeta and 13 Jbeta primers. Assay used: immunoSEQ multiplex PCR; TCRdb lists only in-frame clones, some missing. The profile shows approximately 97,000 clones, over 75% of them singletons. The CDR3 is 15 amino acids. Germline CDR1 and CDR2: MDHEN and SYDVKM. The J segment lost 5 bases and the V segment lost 4 bases, leaving 5 bases of the junction unmatched. General study points: In a later analysis, a missense DCLRE1C variant was linked to TCR beta V- and J-gene trimming.

Note on this clone: Its antigen remains unidentified.

Sequencing used PBMCs. This receptor was obtained from a man aged 40-49 years in good health and CMV-seropositive. This chain joins TRBV28 and TRBJ2-3; TRBD2 matches at 11 bases. Here the CDR3 reads CASSSLAGGLDTQYF. CDR3 coding DNA: TGTGCCAGCAGTTCTCTAGCGGGAGGTTTAGATACGCAGTATTTT.